A single sample is the source of the 22 T cell receptor beta chains below, sequenced in a study of cytomegalovirus exposure and HLA in healthy donors. Primers: 60 Vbeta forward and 13 Jbeta reverse. TCRdb keeps only in-frame clones here, not all; method: immunoSEQ multiplex PCR. This sample's table has approximately 70,000 clones. The sequencing input was PBMCs. These receptors were obtained from a woman aged 25 to 39 in good health and CMV-seronegative.

This CDR3 reads CASSGGLVTDTQYF. CDR3 in DNA: TGTGCCAGCAGCGGGGGACTGGTCACAGATACGCAGTATTTT. This chain links TRBV9 with TRBJ2-3; tentatively, D is TRBD2 (6 bases). Germline V CDR1 and CDR2: SGDLS, YYNGEE. V lost 3 bases and J lost 2, with 10 bases in between. The CDR3 consists of 14 residues.

The rearrangement joins TRBV2 to TRBJ1-5, with a possible D match to TRBD1 (6 bases). The germline CDR1 and CDR2 sequences are SNHLY and FYNNEI. The CDR3 has 15 amino acids. The germline V and J ends were trimmed by 5 bases and 4 bases, with 15 bases remaining between them. As DNA, the CDR3 is TGTGCCAGCAGTAACCGTACAGGGAGTAATCAGCCCCAGCATTTT. Translation gives CASSNRTGSNQPQHF. Supplemented by reference TRBV2 and TRBJ1-5, the full variable domain reads EPEVTQTPSHQVTQMGQEVILRCVPISNHLYFYWYRQILGQKVEFLVSFYNNEISEKSEIFDDQFSVERPDGSNFTLKIRSTKLEDSAMYFCASSNRTGSNQPQHFGDGTRLSIL.

This sequence joins TRBV6-5 and TRBJ2-5; D may be TRBD1 (6 bases). The CDR3 has 15 amino acids. V was pared by 1 base and J by 4 bases, with 13 bases between. The V gene's germline CDR1 is MNHEY and CDR2 SVGAGI. CDR3 protein: CASSYLTGSGETQYF. In DNA form, the CDR3 reads TGTGCCAGCAGTTACTTAACAGGGAGTGGAGAGACCCAGTACTTC.

The chain combines TRBV27 with TRBJ2-5; possibly TRBD2 for D (6 bases). CDR3 length: 15 residues. Trimming stripped 5 bases from V and 0 bases from J, with 13 bases between. Germline CDR1 MNHEY, CDR2 SMNVEV (reference sequence). CDR3 in amino acids: CASSPWDSHQETQYF. For the CDR3, the DNA is TGTGCCAGCAGTCCATGGGACTCACACCAAGAGACCCAGTACTTC.

J is TRBJ1-2 and V is TRBV5-1; tentatively, D is TRBD1 (5 bases). This CDR3 is 15 amino acids long. V lost 3 bases and J lost 0, with 12 bases in between. Germline V lookup: CDR1 SGHRS, CDR2 YFSETQ. For the CDR3, the DNA is TGCGCCAGCAGCTACGACAGCACTTCTAACTATGGCTACACCTTC. Translating it yields CASSYDSTSNYGYTF. The full variable domain, with the rest looked up from reference TRBV5-1 and TRBJ1-2, is KAGVTQTPRYLIKTRGQQVTLSCSPISGHRSVSWYQQTPGQGLQFLFEYFSETQRNKGNFPGRFSGRQFSNSRSEMNVSTLELGDSALYLCASSYDSTSNYGYTFGSGTRLTVV.

This rearrangement joins TRBV5-4 to TRBJ2-7, with a weak D call TRBD1 (6 bases). Germline CDR1 is SGHNT and CDR2 is YYREEE (reference sequence). The ends were cut back, 4 bases at V and 2 bases at J, with 13 bases in the middle. The CDR3 has 14 amino acids. The CDR3 loop is CASSPGTRAYEQYF. The CDR3 region has the DNA TGTGCCAGCAGCCCCGGGACACGGGCCTACGAGCAGTACTTC.

V is TRBV5-1 and J is TRBJ2-5; D not resolved. Germline V gives CDR1 SGHRS, CDR2 YFSETQ. The CDR3 is 13 amino acids. V was clipped by 1 base and J by 5 bases, with 9 bases between them. In DNA, the CDR3 is TGCGCCAGCAGCTTGATAAGTACTGAGACCCAGTACTTC. This translates into CASSLISTETQYF.

V gene TRBV7-3 combines with J gene TRBJ2-2; the D gene is possibly TRBD1 (6 bases). V was cut by 4 bases and J by 3 bases, with 12 bases left in between. CDR3 length: 15 residues. CDR1 and CDR2 from the germline V gene are SGHTA and FQGTGA. CDR3 sequence reads: CASSSNQGYTGELFF. CDR3 nucleotides: TGTGCCAGCAGCTCAAATCAGGGGTACACCGGGGAGCTGTTTTTT.

The rearrangement uses TRBV27 and TRBJ2-7, with 8 bases that match TRBD2. CDR1 and CDR2 (germline): MNHEY, SMNVEV (reference sequence). The junction had 6 bases not matched to a gene; V was cut back by 7 bases and J by 4 bases. This CDR3 has 13 residues. CDR3 in DNA: TGTGCCAGCATGACGAGCGGGAGTTACGAGCAGTACTTC. It specifies CASMTSGSYEQYF.

The rearrangement links TRBV23-1 to TRBJ2-5, with D possibly TRBD2 on 5 matching bases. The J call may be wrong; the DNA end is better matched by TRBJ2-7. TRBV23-1 is an open reading frame, and its role is uncertain. CDR3 length: 12 amino acids. Here the CDR3 reads CAKRRYPYEQYF. The CDR3 bases are TGCGCCAAGCGGCGGTACCCCTACGAGCAGTACTTC.

The gene calls are TRBV2 and TRBJ1-5; no clear D gene. The germline CDR1 and CDR2 sequences are SNHLY and FYNNEI. The V end lost 3 bases, the J end lost 0 bases, and 6 bases lay between the germline ends. This CDR3 contains 14 residues. The DNA of the CDR3 is TGTGCCAGCAGTGACATACATAGCAATCAGCCCCAGCATTTT. It specifies CASSDIHSNQPQHF.

The chain combines TRBV18 with TRBJ2-3, with no clear D. Trimming removed 4 bases at V and 3 bases at J, with 5 bases between. CDR1 and CDR2 (germline): KGHSH, LQKENI. CDR3 length equals 12 residues. The CDR3 spells CASSLQTDTQYF. The CDR3 DNA follows: TGTGCCAGCTCACTACAGACAGATACGCAGTATTTT.

V gene TRBV6-5 combines with J gene TRBJ2-7; the D gene is possibly TRBD1 (6 bases). This CDR3 has 15 amino acids. Trimming left V 0 bases short and J 4 bases short, with 13 bases between. Looked up from germline, CDR1 is MNHEY and CDR2 is SVGAGI. The CDR3 region is CASSYSLTGFYEQYF. The CDR3 DNA reads as TGTGCCAGCAGTTACTCCCTGACAGGCTTTTACGAGCAGTACTTC.

The chain carries TRBV7-8 and TRBJ2-2; D gene unclear. The CDR3 has 13 residues. V gave up 10 bases and J gave up 3 bases, with 12 bases separating them. Germline-derived CDR1 and CDR2 are SGHVS and FQNEAQ. In nucleotides, the CDR3 is TGTGCCACTAATCGCGAGGACACCGGGGAGCTGTTTTTT. Residues: CATNREDTGELFF.

The gene calls are TRBV28 and TRBJ1-4; possible D gene TRBD1, 6 bases. Germline V lookup: CDR1 MDHEN, CDR2 SYDVKM. The CDR3 has 14 amino acids. Trimming stripped 1 base from V and 8 bases from J, with 11 bases between. The CDR3 DNA is TGTGCCAGCAGTTTATATGGGACAACCGAAAAACTGTTTTTT. As protein: CASSLYGTTEKLFF. Together with reference TRBV28 and TRBJ1-4, the CDR3 gives the full variable domain: DVKVTQSSRYLVKRTGEKVFLECVQDMDHENMFWYRQDPGLGLRLIYFSYDVKMKEKGDIPEGYSVSREKKERFSLILESASTNQTSMYLCASSLYGTTEKLFFGSGTQLSVL.

The chain combines TRBV18 with TRBJ2-3; tentatively, D is TRBD2 (5 bases). Trimming pared 3 bases from V and 4 bases from J, leaving 11 bases between. The CDR3 totals 14 residues. Germline-derived CDR1 and CDR2 are KGHSH and LQKENI. CDR3 DNA: TGTGCCAGCTCACCGCTAGCTCCCCCAGATACGCAGTATTTT. Translated, it gives CASSPLAPPDTQYF.

This rearrangement joins TRBV25-1 to TRBJ2-2, with 8 bases fitting TRBD1. Germline CDR1 is MGHDK and CDR2 is SYGVNS. V trimming: 7 bases; J trimming: 8 bases; junction bases outside the gene matches: 6. The CDR3 length is 13 residues. The CDR3 reads CASNTGGRGELFF. In nucleotides, the CDR3 is TGTGCCAGCAATACAGGGGGACGTGGGGAGCTGTTTTTT. Complete variable domain (other parts from reference TRBV25-1 and TRBJ2-2): EADIYQTPRYLVIGTGKKITLECSQTMGHDKMYWYQQDPGMELHLIHYSYGVNSTEKGDLSSESTVSRIRTEHFPLTLESARPSHTSQYLCASNTGGRGELFFGEGSRLTVL.

The chain combines TRBV7-2 with TRBJ2-7; no reliable D call. The CDR3 sequence is 12 residues long. V was pared by 5 bases and J by 0 bases, with 5 bases between. Germline V gene data show CDR1 as SGHTA and CDR2 as FQGNSA. The CDR3 DNA follows: TGTGCCAGCAGCGCGAGCTCCTACGAGCAGTACTTC. Its protein is CASSASSYEQYF.

V gene TRBV28 combines with J gene TRBJ2-3; 9 nucleotides line up with TRBD2. Germline CDR1 MDHEN, CDR2 SYDVKM. This CDR3 region has 15 residues. V gave up 5 bases and J gave up 5 bases; unmatched junction bases: 8. CDR3: CASSPQGSGRDTQYF. CDR3 DNA sequence: TGTGCCAGCAGTCCCCAGGGTAGCGGGAGAGATACGCAGTATTTT.

The J gene is TRBJ2-1, the V gene TRBV28; 9 bases fit TRBD2. Looked up from germline, CDR1 is MDHEN and CDR2 is SYDVKM. The CDR3 is 16 residues long. Trimming cost V 0 bases and J 3 bases; bases outside gene matches: 3. The CDR3 DNA follows: TGTGCCAGCAGTTTATGGCGGGGGGGGATCTACAATGAGCAGTTCTTC. Its translation: CASSLWRGGIYNEQFF.

CDR3 amino acids: CASFGLAGGRETQYF. The CDR3 nucleotides are TGTGCCAGCTTCGGGCTAGCGGGAGGGAGAGAGACCCAGTACTTC. The chain recombines TRBV28 with TRBJ2-5; 12 nucleotides align to TRBD2. This CDR3 has 15 amino acids. V shed 8 bases and J 4 bases; nucleotides not matched to a gene: 8. Per the germline V gene, CDR1 is MDHEN and CDR2 is SYDVKM.

The J gene is TRBJ2-7, the V gene TRBV10-2; TRBD2 matches 8 bases. Losses at the gene ends were 7 bases for V and 2 bases for J; bases not matched to a gene: 4. The CDR3 runs to 13 residues. Germline values: CDR1 WSHSY, CDR2 SAAADI. Here the CDR3 DNA reads TGCGCCAGCACGGGCGGGAGGACCTACGAGCAGTACTTC. Amino acid sequence: CASTGGRTYEQYF.